These 22 T cell receptor beta chains were sequenced from one sample in a study of radiotherapy plus CTLA-4 blockade in lung cancer. Data came from immunoSEQ multiplex PCR; TCRdb stores just in-frame clones and leaves some out. The sample lists some 100,000 clones; 78% were seen once. Sequencing used peripheral blood, obtained from a patient treated with radiotherapy plus ipilimumab. The receptors derive from a human donor with non-small cell lung cancer who had a partial response to radiotherapy plus ipilimumab.

This rearrangement joins TRBV27 to TRBJ1-1, with unresolved D. V gave up 2 bases and J gave up 5 bases, with 12 bases separating them. This CDR3 comprises 14 residues. Germline V CDR1 and CDR2: MNHEY, SMNVEV (reference sequence). CDR3 loop: CASSLRSPPTEAFF. CDR3 nucleotide sequence: TGTGCCAGCAGTTTACGGAGCCCCCCAACTGAAGCTTTCTTT.

The rearrangement joins TRBV2 to TRBJ1-1; D perhaps matches TRBD1 (5 bases). V dropped 7 bases and J dropped 1 base, with 10 bases sitting between them. CDR3 size: 13 residues. Germline lookup yields CDR1 SNHLY and CDR2 FYNNEI. DNA for the CDR3: TGTGCCAGCACCGGCAGGGAGAACACTGAAGCTTTCTTT. The encoded protein is CASTGRENTEAFF.

V is TRBV7-9 and J is TRBJ2-7, with D perhaps matching TRBD2 (6 bases). The V gene's germline CDR1 is SEHNR and CDR2 FQNEAQ (reference sequence). The CDR3 is 13 amino acids. V was shortened by 4 bases and J by 5 bases, with 12 bases between the two germline ends. The CDR3 protein is CASSWGDNDEQYV. The CDR3, as DNA: TGTGCCAGCAGCTGGGGGGATAACGACGAGCAGTACGTC.

This clone has more than one count but fewer than ten. The chain links TRBV15 to TRBJ1-5; D is perhaps TRBD1 (5 bases). The V end lost 0 bases, the J end lost 1 base, and 25 bases lay between the germline ends. The germline V gene has CDR1 LNHNV and CDR2 YYDKDF (reference sequence). The CDR3 is made up of 21 amino acids. The CDR3, as DNA: TGTGCCACCAGCAGAGAGGGGACTGACGCCACCATAAGCTTCAGCAATCAGCCCCAGCATTTT. Translated, it gives CATSREGTDATISFSNQPQHF.

This chain connects TRBV5-6 to TRBJ1-2; D is unclear. V was clipped by 0 bases and J by 6 bases, with 15 bases between them. From germline, CDR1 is SGHDT and CDR2 YYEEEE. This CDR3 spans 15 amino acids. The CDR3 DNA sequence: TGTGCCAGCAGCTTGGGCGGCGTTACCGGCAATGGCTACACCTTC. It encodes CASSLGGVTGNGYTF.

This clone was observed a few times. The V call is TRBV5-4, the J call TRBJ1-2; a possible D gene is TRBD1 (6 bases). Germline V gives CDR1 SGHNT, CDR2 YYREEE (reference sequence). V was trimmed by 0 bases and J by 4 bases, leaving 16 bases between them. The CDR3 runs to 16 residues. The CDR3 here is CASSLDQTQGSYGYTF. The CDR3 nucleotides read TGTGCCAGCAGCTTGGACCAAACACAGGGCTCCTATGGCTACACCTTC. Full variable domain (missing parts from reference TRBV5-4 and TRBJ1-2): ETGVTQSPTHLIKTRGQQVTLRCSSQSGHNTVSWYQQALGQGPQFIFQYYREEENGRGNFPPRFSGLQFPNYSSELNVNALELDDSALYLCASSLDQTQGSYGYTFGSGTRLTVV.

This rearrangement joins TRBV7-9 to TRBJ2-7; 7 nucleotides line up with TRBD2. CDR3 length: 16 amino acids. The ends lost 0 bases at V and 3 bases at J; junction bases unmatched: 8. In germline, CDR1 is SEHNR, CDR2 FQNEAQ (reference sequence). The CDR3 spells CASSLAPGTNSYEQYF. CDR3 DNA: TGTGCCAGCAGCTTAGCCCCTGGGACTAACAGCTACGAGCAGTACTTC.

This clone was counted a few times. This rearrangement joins TRBV11-2 to TRBJ1-4; the match to TRBD1 covers 7 bases. With 2 bases clipped from V and 8 bases from J, the junction kept 8 bases outside the gene matches. Germline-derived CDR1 and CDR2 are SGHAT and FQNNGV. The CDR3 totals 15 residues. The CDR3 nucleotides read TGTGCCAGCAGCTTACCGACAGGGATAGGCGAAAAACTGTTTTTT. Encoded protein: CASSLPTGIGEKLFF. Drawing the rest from reference TRBV11-2 and TRBJ1-4, the complete variable domain is EAGVAQSPRYKIIEKRQSVAFWCNPISGHATLYWYQQILGQGPKLLIQFQNNGVVDDSQLPKDRFSAERLKGVDSTLKIQPAKLEDSAVYLCASSLPTGIGEKLFFGSGTQLSVL.

The CDR3 DNA sequence: TGTGCCAGCAGCTTGGGGGGGATAAAGACCCAGTACTTC. It is translated as CASSLGGIKTQYF. This chain connects TRBV7-2 to TRBJ2-5, with TRBD2 matching 7 bases. The germline V gene has CDR1 SGHTA and CDR2 FQGNSA. V was pared by 3 bases and J by 6 bases, with 4 bases of the junction left unmatched. This CDR3 comprises 13 residues.

This chain joins TRBV19 and TRBJ1-1, with no clear D. This CDR3 has 16 amino acids. V dropped 3 bases and J dropped 5 bases, with 19 bases sitting between them. Per germline, CDR1 LNHDA and CDR2 SQIVND (reference sequence). Written as DNA, the CDR3 is TGTGCCAGTAGTATCTCCCCCTGGGGAGGGCGGACTGAAGCTTTCTTT. This translates into CASSISPWGGRTEAFF.

The chain joins TRBV28 to TRBJ2-1, with 9 nucleotides matching TRBD1. The CDR3 covers 16 residues. V lost 8 bases and J lost 4; bases outside the gene matches: 12. Looked up from germline, CDR1 is MDHEN and CDR2 is SYDVKM. The chain's CDR3 is CASESPGQGEYNEQFF. CDR3 sequence (DNA): TGTGCCAGCGAGTCCCCGGGACAGGGCGAATACAATGAGCAGTTCTTC.

Comments on this clone: Mismatch with germline at one junction end may stem from a read error. The V and J genes are TRBV7-2 and TRBJ1-1; D is perhaps TRBD1 (5 bases). Germline V CDR1 and CDR2: SGHTA, FQGNSA. The CDR3 is 12 amino acids. The CDR3 bases are TGTGCCAGCAGCTTAGTAAGACAGAGAGTCGGCTTT. Protein: CASSLVRQRVGF.

This chain joins TRBV5-6 and TRBJ1-1, with D perhaps matching TRBD1 (6 bases). Germline CDR1 is SGHDT and CDR2 is YYEEEE. V shed 4 bases and J shed 1 base, with 14 bases lying between them. This CDR3 is 15 amino acids long. CDR3 amino acids: CASSPNPDRNTEAFF. The CDR3 coding sequence is TGTGCCAGCAGCCCCAACCCGGACAGGAACACTGAAGCTTTCTTT.

This chain uses TRBV29-1 with TRBJ1-6, with D unclear. Deletions cut 6 bases from V and 10 bases from J, with 16 bases between. Germline CDR1 SQVTM, CDR2 ANQGSEA. The length of the CDR3 is 13 residues. CDR3 sequence (DNA): TGCAGCGTCGCGGACGGGAAATTCTCACCCCTCCACTTT. It codes for CSVADGKFSPLHF.

The chain employs TRBV25-1 and TRBJ2-2, with 12 bases that match TRBD2. Germline V gene data show CDR1 as MGHDK and CDR2 as SYGVNS. There are 13 residues in the CDR3. The ends lost 8 bases at V and 12 bases at J; junction bases unmatched: 7. This CDR3 reads CASELAGGGKLFF. CDR3 sequence (DNA): TGTGCCAGCGAACTAGCGGGAGGTGGGAAGCTGTTTTTT.

The chain uses TRBV18 and TRBJ2-7, with 9 bases that match TRBD1. From germline, CDR1 is KGHSH and CDR2 LQKENI. J gave up 2 bases and V 3 bases, and 5 bases lay outside the gene matches. CDR3 length equals 15 residues. CDR3 in DNA: TGTGCCAGCTCACCGGGACAGGGCCATACCTACGAGCAGTACTTC. Translated, it gives CASSPGQGHTYEQYF. Looking up the rest from reference TRBV18 and TRBJ2-7 gives the full variable domain: NAGVMQNPRHLVRRRGQEARLRCSPMKGHSHVYWYRQLPEEGLKFMVYLQKENIIDESGMPKERFSAEFPKEGPSILRIQQVVRGDSAAYFCASSPGQGHTYEQYFGPGTRLTVT.

The chain has TRBV27 and TRBJ1-2, with 12 bases matching TRBD1. The junction had 15 bases not matched to a gene; V was cut back by 8 bases and J by 5 bases. The CDR3 spans 17 residues. Germline-derived CDR1 and CDR2 are MNHEY and SMNVEV (reference sequence). The DNA of the CDR3 is TGTGCCAGCGGTCCTGGGACAGGGGGCAAAATCTCGTATGGCTACACCTTC. Translated: CASGPGTGGKISYGYTF.

The chain recombines TRBV5-6 with TRBJ2-1; the match to TRBD1 covers 7 bases. V was pared by 0 bases and J by 7 bases, with 4 bases of the junction left unmatched. The CDR3 totals 14 residues. Germline V gene data show CDR1 as SGHDT and CDR2 as YYEEEE. The chain's CDR3 is CASSLETGVNEQFF. The CDR3 nucleotides read TGTGCCAGCAGCTTGGAAACAGGGGTGAATGAGCAGTTCTTC.

The V call is TRBV7-2, the J call TRBJ1-3; TRBD1 agrees at 8 bases. The CDR3 consists of 15 residues. After removal of 5 bases from V and 0 bases from J, the junction contained 3 bases not matched to a gene. Per germline, CDR1 SGHTA and CDR2 FQGNSA. The CDR3 DNA is TGTGCCAGCAGCATGGACAGGGTCTCTGGAAACACCATATATTTT. Translating it yields CASSMDRVSGNTIYF.

This sequence joins TRBV25-1 and TRBJ1-2; a weak D match, TRBD1 (6 bases). CDR1 is MGHDK, CDR2 SYGVNS, per germline. The ends were cut back, 3 bases at V and 6 bases at J, with 14 bases in the middle. The CDR3 is 14 residues long. CDR3 residues: CASSEPNRVDGYTF. The CDR3 bases are TGTGCCAGCAGTGAGCCGAACAGGGTGGATGGCTACACCTTC.

The gene calls are TRBV30 and TRBJ2-5, with 8 bases matching TRBD2. The junction had 8 bases not matched to a gene; V was cut back by 2 bases and J by 6 bases. CDR3 size: 14 residues. Germline CDR1 and CDR2: GTSNPN and SVGIG (reference sequence). The DNA for the CDR3 is TGTGCCTGGAGTCTCGGACTAGCCTCACAGACCCAGTACTTC. Protein: CAWSLGLASQTQYF.

The chain joins TRBV6-6 to TRBJ2-5; D possibly corresponds to TRBD1 (6 bases). V lost 7 bases, J lost 5 bases, and 14 bases lay in between. Germline V CDR1 and CDR2: MNHNY, SVGAGI (reference sequence). The CDR3 runs 13 residues. CDR3 bases: TGTGCCAGCATTCGGGACATTGGGGAGACCCAGTACTTC. It encodes CASIRDIGETQYF.